The 9 T cell receptor beta chains given below trace back to one sample, sequenced in a study of cytomegalovirus exposure and HLA in healthy donors. Method: immunoSEQ multiplex PCR; TCRdb's copy keeps in-frame clones and lacks some. The data show 120,000 or so clones, about 91% seen once. The sequencing input was PBMCs. All receptors derive from a woman under 30 in good health and CMV-seronegative.

This clone came up once. The same CDR3 is also encoded by other DNA sequences in this sample. J is TRBJ2-7 and V is TRBV28; no clear D gene. This CDR3 spans 11 amino acids. CDR1 and CDR2 from the germline V gene are MDHEN and SYDVKM. V lost 6 bases and J lost 3, with 6 bases in between. The CDR3 loop is CASSLRYEQYF. The CDR3 DNA is TGTGCCAGCAGCCTACGCTACGAGCAGTACTTC.

J is TRBJ2-5 and V is TRBV10-3; 11 positions match TRBD2. The CDR3 has 16 residues. Per the germline V gene, CDR1 is ENHRY and CDR2 is SYGVKD. V trimming: 6 bases; J trimming: 0 bases; junction bases outside the gene matches: 6. CDR3 in amino acids: CAIRDGTSGNQETQYF. The DNA of the CDR3 is TGTGCCATCAGGGATGGGACTAGCGGAAACCAAGAGACCCAGTACTTC.

This chain joins TRBV6-1 and TRBJ1-6; D gene uncertain. CDR1 and CDR2 from the germline V gene are MNHNS and SASEGT. V was clipped by 3 bases and J by 10 bases, with 10 bases between them. CDR3 length: 13 amino acids. The CDR3 sequence is CASSEVPGSPLHF. CDR3 nucleotide sequence: TGTGCCAGCAGTGAGGTTCCGGGATCACCCCTCCACTTT.

The V and J genes are TRBV2 and TRBJ1-2, with 7 bases aligning to TRBD1. The trim removed 7 bases at V and 5 bases at J, leaving 7 bases unmatched. This CDR3 is 13 amino acids long. Germline V gives CDR1 SNHLY, CDR2 FYNNEI. As DNA, the CDR3 is TGTGCCAGCATCTTCGACAGGGAATATGGCTACACCTTC. Encoded protein: CASIFDREYGYTF.

This clone appeared once. V gene TRBV7-9 combines with J gene TRBJ2-7, with 7 bases that match TRBD1. Germline V CDR1 and CDR2: SEHNR, FQNEAQ (reference sequence). This CDR3 comprises 14 residues. Germline trimming cut 3 bases from V and 2 bases from J; bases unmatched to any gene: 4. This CDR3 is CASSFRDSPYEQYF. In DNA, the CDR3 is TGTGCCAGCAGCTTTCGGGACAGTCCCTACGAGCAGTACTTC. The entire variable domain, with the rest obtained from reference TRBV7-9 and TRBJ2-7, is as follows: DTGVSQNPRHKITKRGQNVTFRCDPISEHNRLYWYRQTLGQGPEFLTYFQNEAQLEKSRLLSDRFSAERPKGSFSTLEIQRTEQGDSAMYLCASSFRDSPYEQYFGPGTRLTVT.

The rearrangement joins TRBV5-1 to TRBJ2-3, with 9 nucleotides matching TRBD2. This CDR3 has 15 residues. Germline CDR1 is SGHRS and CDR2 is YFSETQ. The J segment lost 2 bases and the V segment lost 4 bases, leaving 5 bases of the junction unmatched. CDR3: CASSPGTSLTDTQYF. The CDR3 DNA reads as TGCGCCAGCAGCCCCGGGACTAGCCTCACAGATACGCAGTATTTT.

The chain recombines TRBV28 with TRBJ2-1, with D tentatively TRBD1 (7 bases). The germline V gene has CDR1 MDHEN and CDR2 SYDVKM. The CDR3 spans 15 residues. This CDR3 is CAILGGQPSYNEQFF. The CDR3 coding sequence is TGTGCTATCTTGGGGGGACAGCCCTCCTACAATGAGCAGTTCTTC.

The genes are TRBV2 and TRBJ2-5; 7 nucleotides line up with TRBD2. The length of the CDR3 is 16 residues. Trimming cost V 8 bases and J 4 bases; bases outside gene matches: 16. Looked up from germline, CDR1 is SNHLY and CDR2 is FYNNEI. The CDR3 protein is CASVVGGPAYAETQYF. CDR3 DNA sequence: TGTGCCAGCGTAGTGGGAGGGCCGGCTTATGCAGAGACCCAGTACTTC.

The rearrangement links TRBV27 to TRBJ2-1; perhaps TRBD2 as D (5 bases). V lost 1 base, J lost 10 bases, and 14 bases lay in between. This CDR3 spans 14 amino acids. Germline CDR1 reads MNHEY; CDR2 reads SMNVEV (reference sequence). DNA for the CDR3: TGTGCCAGCAGTTTATTATCTAGGCGAGGGGAGCAGTTCTTC. This gives the protein CASSLLSRRGEQFF.